This entry features one T cell receptor beta chain sequence. The antigen is unknown. The germline V gene encodes CDR1 SGHNT and CDR2 YYREEE (reference sequence). The V gene lost 10 bases and the J gene lost 5 bases, with 10 bases spanning the gap. The CDR3 loop spans 11 amino acids. This sample was included in a study of STAT3 mutations in large granular lymphocyte leukemia. Notes on the study in general: In T-cell large granular lymphocyte leukemia, about half of patients showed multiple immunodominant subclonotypes.

TCRdb's copy holds only in-frame clones and misses some; the assay was immunoSEQ multiplex PCR. The sample comprises roughly 40,000 clones, roughly 81% of which are singletons, and around 0.43% rests with the top ten. The source is a human donor with T large granular lymphocyte leukemia. Some clones in this sample may be carry-over from other donors' samples. Material for sequencing was PBMCs. The chain recombines TRBV5-4 with TRBJ2-1; D tentatively fits TRBD1 or TRBD2 (5 bases each). The CDR3 loop is CASLGDNEQFF. CDR3 bases: TGTGCCTCCCTGGGGGACAATGAGCAGTTCTTC.